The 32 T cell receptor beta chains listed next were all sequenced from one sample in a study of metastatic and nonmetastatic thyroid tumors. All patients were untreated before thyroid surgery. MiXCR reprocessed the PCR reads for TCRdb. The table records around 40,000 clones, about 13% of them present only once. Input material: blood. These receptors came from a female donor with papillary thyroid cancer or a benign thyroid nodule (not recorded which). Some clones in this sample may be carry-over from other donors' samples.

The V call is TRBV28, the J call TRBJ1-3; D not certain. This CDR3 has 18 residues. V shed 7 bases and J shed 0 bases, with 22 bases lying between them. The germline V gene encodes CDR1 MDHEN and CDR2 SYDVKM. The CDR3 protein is CASTHQSVRRNSGNTIYF. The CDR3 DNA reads TGTGCCAGCACCCACCAAAGTGTCAGGAGAAACTCTGGAAACACCATATATTTT. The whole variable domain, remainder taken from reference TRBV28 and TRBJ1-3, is DVKVTQSSRYLVKRTGEKVFLECVQDMDHENMFWYRQDPGLGLRLIYFSYDVKMKEKGDIPEGYSVSREKKERFSLILESASTNQTSMYLCASTHQSVRRNSGNTIYFGEGSWLTVV.

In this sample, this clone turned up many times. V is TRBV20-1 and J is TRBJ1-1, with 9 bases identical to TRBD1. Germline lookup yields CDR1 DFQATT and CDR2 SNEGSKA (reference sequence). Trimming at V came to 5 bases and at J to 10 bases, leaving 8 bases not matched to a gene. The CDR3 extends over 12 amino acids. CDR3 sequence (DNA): TGCAGTGCTTCACAGGGGGCGAGTGGAGCTTTCTTT. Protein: CSASQGASGAFF.

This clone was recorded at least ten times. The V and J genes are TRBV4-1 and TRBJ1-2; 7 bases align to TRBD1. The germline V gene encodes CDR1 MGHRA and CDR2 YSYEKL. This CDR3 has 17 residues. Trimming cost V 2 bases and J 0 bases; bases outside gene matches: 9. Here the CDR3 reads CASSQRTGAVANYGYTF. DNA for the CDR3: TGCGCCAGCAGCCAACGAACAGGGGCGGTAGCTAACTATGGCTACACCTTC.

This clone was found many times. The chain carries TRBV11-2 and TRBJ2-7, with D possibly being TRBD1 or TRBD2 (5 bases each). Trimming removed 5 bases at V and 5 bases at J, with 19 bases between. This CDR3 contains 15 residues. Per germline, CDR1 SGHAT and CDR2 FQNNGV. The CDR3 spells CASSPIDSFGNEQYF. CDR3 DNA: TGTGCCAGCAGCCCGATAGACAGCTTCGGGAACGAGCAGTACTTC.

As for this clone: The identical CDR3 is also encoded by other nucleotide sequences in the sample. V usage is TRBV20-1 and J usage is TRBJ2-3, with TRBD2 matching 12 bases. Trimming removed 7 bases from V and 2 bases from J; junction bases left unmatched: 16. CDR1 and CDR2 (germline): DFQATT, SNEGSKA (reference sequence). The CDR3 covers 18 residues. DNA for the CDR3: TGCAGTGTTGGAGGGAGACTAGCGGGAGAGGGTAACACAGATACGCAGTATTTT. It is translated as CSVGGRLAGEGNTDTQYF.

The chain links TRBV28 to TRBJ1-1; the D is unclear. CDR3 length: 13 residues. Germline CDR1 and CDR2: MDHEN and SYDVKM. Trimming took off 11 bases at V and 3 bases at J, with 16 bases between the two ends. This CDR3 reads CASYGREYTEAFF. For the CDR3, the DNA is TGTGCCTCCTACGGTAGGGAGTACACTGAAGCTTTCTTT.

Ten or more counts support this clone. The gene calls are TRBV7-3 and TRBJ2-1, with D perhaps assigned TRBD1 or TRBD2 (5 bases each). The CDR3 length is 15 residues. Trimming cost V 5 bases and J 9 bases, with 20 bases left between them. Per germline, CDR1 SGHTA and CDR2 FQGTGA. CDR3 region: CASSASGTDGGEQFF. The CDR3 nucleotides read TGTGCCAGCAGCGCCTCCGGGACGGATGGGGGTGAGCAGTTCTTC.

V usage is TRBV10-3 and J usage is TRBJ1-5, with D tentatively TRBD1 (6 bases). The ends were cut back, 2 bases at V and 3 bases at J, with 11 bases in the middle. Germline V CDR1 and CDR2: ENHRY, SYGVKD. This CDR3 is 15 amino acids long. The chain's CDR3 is CAISETGMINQPQHF. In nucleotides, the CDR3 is TGTGCCATCAGTGAGACAGGGATGATCAATCAGCCCCAGCATTTT.

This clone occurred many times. The CDR3 nucleotides are TGTGCCAGCTCACCGTCAGGGGACCTTAACTATGGCTACACCTTC. It is translated as CASSPSGDLNYGYTF. The chain is built from TRBV18 and TRBJ1-2; D possibly corresponds to TRBD1 (6 bases). Germline V gene lookup returns CDR1 KGHSH and CDR2 LQKENI. With 3 bases removed from V and 1 base from J, the gap between germline ends came to 12 bases. This CDR3 is built from 15 residues.

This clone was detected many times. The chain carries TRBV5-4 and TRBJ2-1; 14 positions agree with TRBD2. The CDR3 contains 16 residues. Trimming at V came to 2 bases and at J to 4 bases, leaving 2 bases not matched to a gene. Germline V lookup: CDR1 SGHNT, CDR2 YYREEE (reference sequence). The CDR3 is CASSLGTSGSYNEQFF. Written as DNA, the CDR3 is TGTGCCAGCAGCTTAGGGACTAGCGGGAGTTACAATGAGCAGTTCTTC.

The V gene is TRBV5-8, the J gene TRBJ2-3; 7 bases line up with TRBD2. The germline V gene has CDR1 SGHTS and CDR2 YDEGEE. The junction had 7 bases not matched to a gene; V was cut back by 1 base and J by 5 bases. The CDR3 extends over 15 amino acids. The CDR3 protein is CASSLSAGVGDTQYF. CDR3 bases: TGTGCCAGCAGCTTGAGCGCGGGAGTGGGAGATACGCAGTATTTT. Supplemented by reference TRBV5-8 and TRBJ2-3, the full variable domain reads EAGVTQSPTHLIKTRGQQATLRCSPISGHTSVYWYQQALGLGLQFLLWYDEGEERNRGNFPPRFSGRQFPNYSSELNVNALELEDSALYLCASSLSAGVGDTQYFGPGTRLTVL.

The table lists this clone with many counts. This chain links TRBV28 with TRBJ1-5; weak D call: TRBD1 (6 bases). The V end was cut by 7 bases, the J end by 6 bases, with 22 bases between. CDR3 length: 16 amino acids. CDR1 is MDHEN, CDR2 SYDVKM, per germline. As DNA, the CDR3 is TGTGCCAGCACCTCCTGGGGGGGACAAATCCCTCAGCCCCAGCATTTT. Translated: CASTSWGGQIPQPQHF.

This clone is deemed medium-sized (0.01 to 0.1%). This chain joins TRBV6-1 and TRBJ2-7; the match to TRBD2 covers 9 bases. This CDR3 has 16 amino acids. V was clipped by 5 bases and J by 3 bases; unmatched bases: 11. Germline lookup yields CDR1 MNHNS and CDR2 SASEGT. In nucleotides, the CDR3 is TGTGCCAGCAGTTCGTACGGGACTAGCAGGGGCTACGAGCAGTACTTC. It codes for CASSSYGTSRGYEQYF.

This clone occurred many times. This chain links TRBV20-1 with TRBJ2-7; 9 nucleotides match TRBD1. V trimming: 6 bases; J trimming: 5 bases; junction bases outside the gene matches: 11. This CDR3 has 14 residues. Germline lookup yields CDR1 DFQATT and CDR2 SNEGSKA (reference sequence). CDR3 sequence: CSARRDRALNEQYF. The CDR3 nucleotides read TGCAGTGCCCGAAGGGACAGGGCTCTAAACGAGCAGTACTTC.

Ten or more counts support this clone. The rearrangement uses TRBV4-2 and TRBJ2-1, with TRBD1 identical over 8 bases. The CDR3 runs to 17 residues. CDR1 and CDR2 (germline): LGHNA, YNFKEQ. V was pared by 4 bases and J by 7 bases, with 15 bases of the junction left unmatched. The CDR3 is CASSLFTGTGVPNEQFF. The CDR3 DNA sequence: TGTGCCAGCAGCCTGTTCACCGGGACAGGCGTCCCGAATGAGCAGTTCTTC.

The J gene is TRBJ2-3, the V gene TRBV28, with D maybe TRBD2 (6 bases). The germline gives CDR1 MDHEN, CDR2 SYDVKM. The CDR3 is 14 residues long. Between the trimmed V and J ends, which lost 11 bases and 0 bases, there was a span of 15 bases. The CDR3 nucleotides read TGTGCCGGTGAGACTAGAGGGAGCACAGATACGCAGTATTTT. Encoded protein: CAGETRGSTDTQYF.

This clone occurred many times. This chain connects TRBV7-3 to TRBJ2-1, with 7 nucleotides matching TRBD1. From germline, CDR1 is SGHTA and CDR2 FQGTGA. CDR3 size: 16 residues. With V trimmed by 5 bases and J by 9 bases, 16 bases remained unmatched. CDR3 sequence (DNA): TGTGCCAGCAGCCCAGGGGCCACAGGGGTATATAGTGAGCAGTTCTTC. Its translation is CASSPGATGVYSEQFF.

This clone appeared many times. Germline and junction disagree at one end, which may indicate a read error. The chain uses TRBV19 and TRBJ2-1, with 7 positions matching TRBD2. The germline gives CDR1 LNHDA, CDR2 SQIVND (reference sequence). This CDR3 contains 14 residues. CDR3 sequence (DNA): TGTGCCAGTAGTAGGGCGGGGGATTACAGTGAGCAGTTCTTC. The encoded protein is CASSRAGDYSEQFF.

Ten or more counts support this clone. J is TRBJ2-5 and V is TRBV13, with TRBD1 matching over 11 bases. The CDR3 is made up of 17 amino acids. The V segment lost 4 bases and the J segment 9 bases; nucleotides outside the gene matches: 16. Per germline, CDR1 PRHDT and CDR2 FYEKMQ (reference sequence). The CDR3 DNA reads TGTGCCAGCAGCTGCCTCCCCGGGACAGGGGGTGAGGAGGCCCAGTACTTC. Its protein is CASSCLPGTGGEEAQYF.

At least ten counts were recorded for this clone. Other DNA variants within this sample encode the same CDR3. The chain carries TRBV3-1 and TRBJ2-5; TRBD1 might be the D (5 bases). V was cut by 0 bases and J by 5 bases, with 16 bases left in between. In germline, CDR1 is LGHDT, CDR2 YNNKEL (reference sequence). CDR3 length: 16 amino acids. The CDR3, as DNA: TGTGCCAGCAGCCAAGAAATACAGGCACCGTGGGAGACCCAGTACTTC. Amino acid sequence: CASSQEIQAPWETQYF.

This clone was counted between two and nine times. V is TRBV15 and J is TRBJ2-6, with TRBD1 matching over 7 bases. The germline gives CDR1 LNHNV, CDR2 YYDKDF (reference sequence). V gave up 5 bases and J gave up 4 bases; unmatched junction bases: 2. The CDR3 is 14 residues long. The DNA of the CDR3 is TGTGCCACCAGCTGGGGACAGGGGGCCAACGTCCTGACTTTC. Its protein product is CATSWGQGANVLTF.

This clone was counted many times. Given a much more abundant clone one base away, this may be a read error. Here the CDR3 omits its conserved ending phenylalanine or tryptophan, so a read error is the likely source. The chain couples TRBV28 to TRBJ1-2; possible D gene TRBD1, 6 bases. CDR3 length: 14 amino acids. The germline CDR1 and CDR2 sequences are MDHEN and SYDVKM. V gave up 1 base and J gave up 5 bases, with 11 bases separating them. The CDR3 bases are TGTGCCAGCAGTTTATTGGCGGGGGCGTATGGCTACACCCTC. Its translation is CASSLLAGAYGYTL.

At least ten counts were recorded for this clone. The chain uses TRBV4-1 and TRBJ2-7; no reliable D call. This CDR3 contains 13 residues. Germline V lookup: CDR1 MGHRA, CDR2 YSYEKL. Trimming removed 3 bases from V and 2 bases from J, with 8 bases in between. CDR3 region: CASSHNSAYEQYF. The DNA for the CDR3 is TGCGCCAGCAGCCATAACTCTGCCTACGAGCAGTACTTC.

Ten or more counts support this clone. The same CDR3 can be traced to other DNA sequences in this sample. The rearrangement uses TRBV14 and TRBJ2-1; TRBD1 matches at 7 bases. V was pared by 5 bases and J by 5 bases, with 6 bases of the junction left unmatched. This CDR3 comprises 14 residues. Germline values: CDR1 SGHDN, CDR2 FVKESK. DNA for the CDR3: TGTGCCAGCAGCGAACCCGGGACAGACAATGAGCAGTTCTTC. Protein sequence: CASSEPGTDNEQFF.

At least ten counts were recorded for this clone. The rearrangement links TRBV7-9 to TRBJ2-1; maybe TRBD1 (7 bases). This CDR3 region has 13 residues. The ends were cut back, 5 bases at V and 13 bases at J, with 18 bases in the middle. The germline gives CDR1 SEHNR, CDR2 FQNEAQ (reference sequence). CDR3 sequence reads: CASSMQEGAGQFF. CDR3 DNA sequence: TGTGCCAGCAGCATGCAGGAGGGGGCCGGCCAGTTCTTC.

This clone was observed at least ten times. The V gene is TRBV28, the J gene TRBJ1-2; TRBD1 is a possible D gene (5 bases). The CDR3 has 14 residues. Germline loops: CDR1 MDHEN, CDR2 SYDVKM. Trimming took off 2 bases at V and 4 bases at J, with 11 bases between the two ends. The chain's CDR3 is CASSLIGGSYGYTF. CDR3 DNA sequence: TGTGCCAGCAGTTTAATTGGGGGGAGCTATGGCTACACCTTC.

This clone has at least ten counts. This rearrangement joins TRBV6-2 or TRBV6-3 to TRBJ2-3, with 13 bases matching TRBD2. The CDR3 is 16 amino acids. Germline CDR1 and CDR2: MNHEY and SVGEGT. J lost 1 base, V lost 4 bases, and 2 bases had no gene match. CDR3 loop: CASSLLAGGGTDTQYF. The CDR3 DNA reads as TGTGCCAGCAGTTTACTAGCGGGAGGGGGCACAGATACGCAGTATTTT.

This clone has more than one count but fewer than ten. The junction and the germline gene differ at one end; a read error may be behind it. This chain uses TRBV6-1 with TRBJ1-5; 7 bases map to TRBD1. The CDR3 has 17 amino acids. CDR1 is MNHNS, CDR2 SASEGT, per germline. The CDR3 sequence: CASSDWTGVYSNHPQHF. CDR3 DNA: TGTGCCAGCAGTGACTGGACAGGCGTTTATAGCAATCATCCCCAGCATTTT.

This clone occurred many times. The CDR3 is CASSFGTGTEETQYF. CDR3 sequence (DNA): TGCGCCAGCAGCTTCGGGACAGGGACGGAGGAGACCCAGTACTTC. The chain employs TRBV5-1 and TRBJ2-5; 9 positions agree with TRBD1. Germline loops: CDR1 SGHRS, CDR2 YFSETQ. V lost 2 bases to trimming and J lost 5 bases; unmatched junction nucleotides: 7. This CDR3 is 15 amino acids long.

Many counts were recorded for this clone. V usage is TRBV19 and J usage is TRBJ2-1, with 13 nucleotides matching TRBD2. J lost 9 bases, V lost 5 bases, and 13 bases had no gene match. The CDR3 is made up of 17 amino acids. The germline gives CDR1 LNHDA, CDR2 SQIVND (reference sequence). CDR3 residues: CASSLRVTSGRDPEQFF. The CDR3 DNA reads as TGTGCCAGTAGTTTAAGGGTCACTAGCGGGAGGGATCCTGAGCAGTTCTTC.

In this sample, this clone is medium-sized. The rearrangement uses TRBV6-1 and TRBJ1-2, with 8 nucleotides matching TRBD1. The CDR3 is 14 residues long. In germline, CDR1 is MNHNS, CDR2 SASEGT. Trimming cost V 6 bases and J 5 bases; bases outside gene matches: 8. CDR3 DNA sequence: TGTGCCAGCAGCCGGGACAGGCCTTTATATGGCTACACCTTC. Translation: CASSRDRPLYGYTF.

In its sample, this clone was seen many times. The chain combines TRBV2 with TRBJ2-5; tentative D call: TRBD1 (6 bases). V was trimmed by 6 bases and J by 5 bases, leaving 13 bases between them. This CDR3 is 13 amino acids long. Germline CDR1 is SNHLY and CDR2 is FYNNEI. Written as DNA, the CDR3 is TGTGCCAGCAGGGACAGTGTTCGGGAGACCCAGTACTTC. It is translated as CASRDSVRETQYF.